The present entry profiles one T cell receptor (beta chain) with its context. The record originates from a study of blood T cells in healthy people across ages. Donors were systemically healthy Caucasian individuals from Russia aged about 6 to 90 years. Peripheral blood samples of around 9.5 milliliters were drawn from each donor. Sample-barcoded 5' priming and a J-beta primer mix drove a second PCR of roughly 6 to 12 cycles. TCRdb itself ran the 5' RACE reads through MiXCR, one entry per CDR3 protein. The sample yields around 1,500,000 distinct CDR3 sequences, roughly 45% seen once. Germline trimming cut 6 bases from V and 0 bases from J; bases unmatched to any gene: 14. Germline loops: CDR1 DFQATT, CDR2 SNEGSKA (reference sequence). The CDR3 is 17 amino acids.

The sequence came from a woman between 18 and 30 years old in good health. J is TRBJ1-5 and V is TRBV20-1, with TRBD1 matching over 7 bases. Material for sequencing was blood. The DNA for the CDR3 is TGCAGTGCCCTGACCGGGACAGCCTTCTTTAGCAATCAGCCCCAGCATTTT. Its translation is CSALTGTAFFSNQPQHF.